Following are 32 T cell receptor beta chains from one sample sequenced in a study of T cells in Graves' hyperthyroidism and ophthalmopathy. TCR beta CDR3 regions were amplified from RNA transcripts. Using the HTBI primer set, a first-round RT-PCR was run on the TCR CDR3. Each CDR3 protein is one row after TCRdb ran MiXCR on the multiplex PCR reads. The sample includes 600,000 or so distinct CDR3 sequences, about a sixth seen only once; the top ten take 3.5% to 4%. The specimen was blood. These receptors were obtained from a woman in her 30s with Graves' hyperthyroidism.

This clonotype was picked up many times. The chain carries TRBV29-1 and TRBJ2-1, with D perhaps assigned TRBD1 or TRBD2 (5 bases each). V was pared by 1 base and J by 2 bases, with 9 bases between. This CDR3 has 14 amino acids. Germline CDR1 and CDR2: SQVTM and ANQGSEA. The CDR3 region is CSVEVGTPYNEQFF. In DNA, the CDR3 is TGCAGCGTTGAAGTCGGGACCCCCTACAATGAGCAGTTCTTC.

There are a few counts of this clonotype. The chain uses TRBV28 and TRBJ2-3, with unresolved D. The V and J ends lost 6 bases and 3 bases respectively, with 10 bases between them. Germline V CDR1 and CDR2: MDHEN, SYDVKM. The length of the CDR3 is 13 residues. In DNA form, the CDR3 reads TGTGCCAGCAGAAAGACTGGGACAGATACGCAGTATTTT. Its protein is CASRKTGTDTQYF.

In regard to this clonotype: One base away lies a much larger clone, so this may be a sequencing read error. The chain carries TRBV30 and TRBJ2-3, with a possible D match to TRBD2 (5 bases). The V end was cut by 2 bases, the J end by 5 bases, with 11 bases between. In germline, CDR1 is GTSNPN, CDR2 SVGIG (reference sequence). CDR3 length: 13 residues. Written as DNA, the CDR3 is TGTGCCTGGAGTACGAGGGCCCGAGATACGCAGTATTTT. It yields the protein CAWSTRARDTQYF. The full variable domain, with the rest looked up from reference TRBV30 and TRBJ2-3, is SQTIHQWPATLVQPVGSPLSLECTVEGTSNPNLYWYRQAAGRGLQLLFYSVGIGQISSEVPQNLSASRPQDRQFILSSKKLLLSDSGFYLCAWSTRARDTQYFGPGTRLTVL.

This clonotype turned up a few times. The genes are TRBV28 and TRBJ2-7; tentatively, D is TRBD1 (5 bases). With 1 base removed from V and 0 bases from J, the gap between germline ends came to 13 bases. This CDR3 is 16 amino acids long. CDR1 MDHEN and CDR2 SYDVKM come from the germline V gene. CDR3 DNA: TGTGCCAGCAGTTTATTGGTAGGGGCCAGCTCCTACGAGCAGTACTTC. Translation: CASSLLVGASSYEQYF.

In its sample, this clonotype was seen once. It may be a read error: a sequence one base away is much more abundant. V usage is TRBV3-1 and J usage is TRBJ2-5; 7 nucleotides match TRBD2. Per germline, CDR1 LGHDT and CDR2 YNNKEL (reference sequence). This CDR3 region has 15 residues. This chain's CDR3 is CASRFRDYEVETQHF. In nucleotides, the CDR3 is TGTGCCAGCAGATTCCGGGACTACGAGGTGGAGACCCAGCACTTC.

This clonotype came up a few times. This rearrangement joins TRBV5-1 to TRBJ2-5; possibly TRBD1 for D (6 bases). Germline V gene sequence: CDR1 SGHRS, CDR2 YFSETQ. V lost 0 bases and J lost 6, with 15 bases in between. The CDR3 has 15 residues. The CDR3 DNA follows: TGCGCCAGCAGCTTGGTTGTCGCCAGGGGAAAGACCCAGTACTTC. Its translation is CASSLVVARGKTQYF.

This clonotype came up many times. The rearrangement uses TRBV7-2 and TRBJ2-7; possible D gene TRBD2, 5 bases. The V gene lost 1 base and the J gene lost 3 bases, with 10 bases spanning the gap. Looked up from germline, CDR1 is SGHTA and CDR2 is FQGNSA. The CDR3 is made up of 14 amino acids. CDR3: CASSLGVAGYEQYF. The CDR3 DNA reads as TGTGCCAGCAGCTTAGGAGTCGCGGGCTACGAGCAGTACTTC.

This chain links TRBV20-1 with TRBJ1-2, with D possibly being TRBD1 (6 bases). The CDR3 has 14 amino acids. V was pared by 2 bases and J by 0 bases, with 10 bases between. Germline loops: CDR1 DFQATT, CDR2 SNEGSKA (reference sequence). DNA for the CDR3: TGCAGTGCTAGAAGGACAGTTACTAACTATGGCTACACCTTC. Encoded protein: CSARRTVTNYGYTF.

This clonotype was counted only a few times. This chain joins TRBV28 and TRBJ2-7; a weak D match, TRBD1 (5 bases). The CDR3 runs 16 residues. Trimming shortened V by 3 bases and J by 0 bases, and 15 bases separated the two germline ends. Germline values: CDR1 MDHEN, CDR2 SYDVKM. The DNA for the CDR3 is TGTGCCAGCAGTTTCTCCTTTCCTACAGGCTCCTACGAGCAGTACTTC. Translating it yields CASSFSFPTGSYEQYF.

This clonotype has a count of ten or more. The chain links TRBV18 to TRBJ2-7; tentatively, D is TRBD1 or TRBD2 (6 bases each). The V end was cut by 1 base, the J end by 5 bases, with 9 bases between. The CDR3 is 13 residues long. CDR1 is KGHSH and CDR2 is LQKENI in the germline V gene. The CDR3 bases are TGTGCCAGCTCACCACAGGGGGGAGACGAGCAGTACTTC. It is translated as CASSPQGGDEQYF.

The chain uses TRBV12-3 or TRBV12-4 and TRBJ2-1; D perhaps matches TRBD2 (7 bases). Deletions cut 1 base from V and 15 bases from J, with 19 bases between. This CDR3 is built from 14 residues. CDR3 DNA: TGTGCCAGCAGTTTAGTCGGGGGGCGGGAGAAGGTGTTCTTC. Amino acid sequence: CASSLVGGREKVFF.

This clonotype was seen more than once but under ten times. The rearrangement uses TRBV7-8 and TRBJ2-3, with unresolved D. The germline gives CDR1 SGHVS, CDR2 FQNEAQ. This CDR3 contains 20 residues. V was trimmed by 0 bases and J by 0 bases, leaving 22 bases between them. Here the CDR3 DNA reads TGTGCCAGCAGCTTAGCGCTAAAAGGGTGGAACCCCTCTAGCACAGATACGCAGTATTTT. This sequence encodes CASSLALKGWNPSSTDTQYF.

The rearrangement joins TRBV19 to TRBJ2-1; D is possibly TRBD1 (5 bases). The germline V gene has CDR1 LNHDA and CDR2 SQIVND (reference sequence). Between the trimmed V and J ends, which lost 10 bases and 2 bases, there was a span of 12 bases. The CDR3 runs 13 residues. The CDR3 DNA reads TGTGCCACATCAGGGTTCACCTACAATGAGCAGTTCTTC. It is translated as CATSGFTYNEQFF. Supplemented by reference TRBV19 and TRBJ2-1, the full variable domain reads DGGITQSPKYLFRKEGQNVTLSCEQNLNHDAMYWYRQDPGQGLRLIYYSQIVNDFQKGDIAEGYSVSREKKESFPLTVTSAQKNPTAFYLCATSGFTYNEQFFGPGTRLTVL.

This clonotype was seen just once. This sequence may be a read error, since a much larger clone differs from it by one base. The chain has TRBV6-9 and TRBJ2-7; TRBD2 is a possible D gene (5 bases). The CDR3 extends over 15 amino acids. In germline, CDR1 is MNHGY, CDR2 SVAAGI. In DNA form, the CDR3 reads TGTTCCAGCAGATTAGCGCGAGGATCACCCTACGAGCAGTACTTC. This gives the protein CSSRLARGSPYEQYF.

The CDR3 protein is CASRAGPYEQYF. The CDR3 coding sequence is TGTGCCAGCCGCGCGGGTCCCTACGAGCAGTACTTC. V gene TRBV2 combines with J gene TRBJ2-7; tentatively, D is TRBD2 (5 bases). The CDR3 loop spans 12 amino acids. Trimming stripped 8 bases from V and 2 bases from J, with 10 bases between. CDR1 and CDR2 (germline): SNHLY, FYNNEI.

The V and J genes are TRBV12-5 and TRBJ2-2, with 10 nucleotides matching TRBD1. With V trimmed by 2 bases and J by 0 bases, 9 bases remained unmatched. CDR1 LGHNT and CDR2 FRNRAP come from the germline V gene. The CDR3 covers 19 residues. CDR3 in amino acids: CASGLLKGTGDANTGELFF. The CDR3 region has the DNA TGTGCTAGTGGTTTGTTAAAAGGGACAGGGGACGCGAACACCGGGGAGCTGTTTTTT. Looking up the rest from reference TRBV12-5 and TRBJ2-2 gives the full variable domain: DARVTQTPRHKVTEMGQEVTMRCQPILGHNTVFWYRQTMMQGLELLAYFRNRAPLDDSGMPKDRFSAEMPDATLATLKIQPSEPRDSAVYFCASGLLKGTGDANTGELFFGEGSRLTVL.

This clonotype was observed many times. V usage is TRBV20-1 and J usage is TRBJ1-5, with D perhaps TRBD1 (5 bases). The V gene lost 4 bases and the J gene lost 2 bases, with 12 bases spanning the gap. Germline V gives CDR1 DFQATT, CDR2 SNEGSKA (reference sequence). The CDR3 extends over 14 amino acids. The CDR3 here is CSAKPGDGNQPQHF. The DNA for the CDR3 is TGCAGTGCTAAGCCGGGGGACGGCAATCAGCCCCAGCATTTT.

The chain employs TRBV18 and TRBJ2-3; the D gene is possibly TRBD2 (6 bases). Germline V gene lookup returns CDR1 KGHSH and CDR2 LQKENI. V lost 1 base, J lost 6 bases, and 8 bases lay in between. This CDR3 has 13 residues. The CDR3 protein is CASSPLSGDTQYF. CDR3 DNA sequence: TGTGCCAGCTCACCACTCAGCGGGGATACGCAGTATTTT.

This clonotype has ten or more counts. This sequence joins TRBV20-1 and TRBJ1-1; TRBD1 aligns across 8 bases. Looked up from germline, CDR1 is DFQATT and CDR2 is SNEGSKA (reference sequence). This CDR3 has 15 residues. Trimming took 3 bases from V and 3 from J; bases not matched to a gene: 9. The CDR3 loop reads CSASSSGGFDTEAFF. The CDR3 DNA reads TGCAGTGCTAGCTCATCAGGGGGCTTCGACACTGAAGCTTTCTTT.

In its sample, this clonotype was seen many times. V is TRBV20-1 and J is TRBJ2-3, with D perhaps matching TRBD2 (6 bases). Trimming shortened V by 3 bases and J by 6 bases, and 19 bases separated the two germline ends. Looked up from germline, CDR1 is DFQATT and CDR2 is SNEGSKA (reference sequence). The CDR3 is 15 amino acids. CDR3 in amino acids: CSARVRRDAMDTQYF. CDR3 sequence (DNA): TGCAGTGCTAGGGTGAGGCGGGACGCCATGGATACGCAGTATTTT.

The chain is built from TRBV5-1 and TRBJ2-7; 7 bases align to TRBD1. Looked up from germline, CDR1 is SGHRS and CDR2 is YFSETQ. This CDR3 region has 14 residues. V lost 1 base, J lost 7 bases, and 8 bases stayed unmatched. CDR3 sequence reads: CASSLWGQTREQYF. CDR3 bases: TGCGCCAGCAGCTTGTGGGGACAGACCCGAGAGCAGTACTTC.

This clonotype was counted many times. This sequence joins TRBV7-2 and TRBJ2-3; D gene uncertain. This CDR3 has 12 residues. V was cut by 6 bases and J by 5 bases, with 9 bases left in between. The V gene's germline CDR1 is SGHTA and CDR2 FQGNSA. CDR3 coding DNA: TGTGCCAGCAGTCTTCAAGGAGATACGCAGTATTTT. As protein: CASSLQGDTQYF.

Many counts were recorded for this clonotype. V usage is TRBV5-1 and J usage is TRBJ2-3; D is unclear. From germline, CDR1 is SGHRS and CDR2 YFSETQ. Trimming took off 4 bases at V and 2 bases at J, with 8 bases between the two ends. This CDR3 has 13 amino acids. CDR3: CASSLPPTDTQYF. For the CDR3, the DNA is TGCGCCAGCAGCCTCCCCCCCACAGATACGCAGTATTTT.

The CDR3: CSAYIPISGDTQYF. DNA for the CDR3: TGCAGTGCTTATATCCCAATAAGTGGGGATACGCAGTATTTT. The V and J genes are TRBV20-1 and TRBJ2-3; D gene ambiguous. CDR3 size: 14 residues. The germline V gene has CDR1 DFQATT and CDR2 SNEGSKA (reference sequence). V lost 5 bases, J lost 6 bases, and 18 bases lay in between.

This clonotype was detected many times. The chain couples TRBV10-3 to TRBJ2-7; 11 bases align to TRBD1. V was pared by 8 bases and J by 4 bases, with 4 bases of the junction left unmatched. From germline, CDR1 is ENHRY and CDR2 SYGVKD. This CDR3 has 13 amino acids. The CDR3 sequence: CAISGQGAYEQYF. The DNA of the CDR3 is TGTGCCATCTCCGGACAGGGGGCATACGAGCAGTACTTC.

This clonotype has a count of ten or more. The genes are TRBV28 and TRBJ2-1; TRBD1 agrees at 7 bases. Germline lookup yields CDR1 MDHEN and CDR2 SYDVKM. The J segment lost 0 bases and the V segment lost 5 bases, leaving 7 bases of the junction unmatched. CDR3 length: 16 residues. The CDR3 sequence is CASSTQTGSSYNEQFF. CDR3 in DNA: TGTGCCAGCAGTACTCAGACAGGGAGCTCCTACAATGAGCAGTTCTTC.

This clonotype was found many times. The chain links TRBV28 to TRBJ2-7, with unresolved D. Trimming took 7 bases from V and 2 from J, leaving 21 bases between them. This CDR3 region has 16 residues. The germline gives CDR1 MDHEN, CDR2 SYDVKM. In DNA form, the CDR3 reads TGTGCCAGCATCCCCTTTTTAGGAAGTTATGCCTACGAGCAGTACTTC. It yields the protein CASIPFLGSYAYEQYF.

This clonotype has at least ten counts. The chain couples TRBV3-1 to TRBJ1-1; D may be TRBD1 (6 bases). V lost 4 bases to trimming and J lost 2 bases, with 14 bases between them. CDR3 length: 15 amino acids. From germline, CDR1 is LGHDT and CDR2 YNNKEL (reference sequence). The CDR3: CASSLRDKANTEAFF. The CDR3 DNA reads TGTGCCAGCAGCCTGCGGGACAAAGCTAACACTGAAGCTTTCTTT.

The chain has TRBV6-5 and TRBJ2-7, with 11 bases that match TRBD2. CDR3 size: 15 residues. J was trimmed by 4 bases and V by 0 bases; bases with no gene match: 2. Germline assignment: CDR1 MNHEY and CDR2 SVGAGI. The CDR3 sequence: CASSYSASGRYEQYF. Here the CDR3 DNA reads TGTGCCAGCAGTTACTCGGCTAGCGGGAGGTACGAGCAGTACTTC.

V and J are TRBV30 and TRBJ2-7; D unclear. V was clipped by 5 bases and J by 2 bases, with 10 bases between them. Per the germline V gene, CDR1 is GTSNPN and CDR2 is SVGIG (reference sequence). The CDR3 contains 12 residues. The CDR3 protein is CAWGDITYEQYF. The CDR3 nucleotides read TGTGCCTGGGGAGACATTACCTACGAGCAGTACTTC.

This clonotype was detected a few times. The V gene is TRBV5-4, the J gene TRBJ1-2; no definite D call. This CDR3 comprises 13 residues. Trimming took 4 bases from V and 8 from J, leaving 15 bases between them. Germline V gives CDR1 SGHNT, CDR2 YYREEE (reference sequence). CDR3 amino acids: CASSLTLLGGYTF. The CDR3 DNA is TGTGCCAGCAGCCTGACCTTACTGGGGGGCTACACCTTC.

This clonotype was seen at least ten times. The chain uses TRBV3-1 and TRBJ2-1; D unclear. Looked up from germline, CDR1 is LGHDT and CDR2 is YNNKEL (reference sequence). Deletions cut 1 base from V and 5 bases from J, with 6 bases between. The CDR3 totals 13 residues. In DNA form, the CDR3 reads TGTGCCAGCAGCCAAGCCTTTAACAATGAGCAGTTCTTC. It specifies CASSQAFNNEQFF.